This T cell receptor beta chain emerged from a study of T-cell reconstitution after alpha-beta-depleted transplantation in children. This CDR3 spans 14 amino acids. The germline V gene encodes CDR1 SNHLY and CDR2 FYNNEI. V was cut by 4 bases and J by 4 bases, with 13 bases left in between. This sample's TCRbeta library carried unique molecular identifier barcodes. TCRdb redid the calling of the PCR reads with MiXCR, one entry per CDR3 protein. Here the sample spans 250,000 to 300,000 distinct CDR3 sequences, 9.5% to 10% being singletons. This TCR was sampled from a human donor who donated a stem cell graft to a child with SCID. This chain links TRBV2 with TRBJ1-1; maybe TRBD1 (5 bases). Material: PBMCs from the stem cell graft donor, obtained from the stem cell graft. Here the CDR3 DNA reads TGTGCCAGCAGTGGAGACAGTACGGCCACTGAAGCTTTCTTT. Encoded protein: CASSGDSTATEAFF. Together with reference TRBV2 and TRBJ1-1, the CDR3 gives the full variable domain: EPEVTQTPSHQVTQMGQEVILRCVPISNHLYFYWYRQILGQKVEFLVSFYNNEISEKSEIFDDQFSVERPDGSNFTLKIRSTKLEDSAMYFCASSGDSTATEAFFGQGTRLTVV.